The TCR beta chain under discussion was sequenced for a study of T cell repertoires in cytomegalovirus infection. At the level of the study: Recently identified HLA-C-restricted CMV epitopes were used, and well-studied HLA-B-restricted CMV epitopes were used as well. Matching HLA type, along with CMV infection, was indicated by public TCR beta signatures.

This clonotype was counted once. The antigen remains unidentified. CDR1 is SQVTM and CDR2 is ANQGSEA in the germline V gene. Trimming cost V 6 bases and J 2 bases; bases outside gene matches: 3. The CDR3 is made up of 13 amino acids. TCRdb recomputed calls from the reads with MiXCR, one row per CDR3 protein. The table lists some 900,000 distinct CDR3 sequences, 30% to 35% of them singletons. The V call is TRBV29-1, the J call TRBJ2-7; 11 bases are a match to TRBD2. This TCR derives from a human donor in good health (CMV status not recorded). Some clones in this sample may be carry-over from other donors' samples. The sample was cultured CD8+ T cells from PBMCs, taken from culture after CMV antigen stimulation. Here the CDR3 DNA reads TGCAGCGTACTAGCGGGGGCCACCTACGAGCAGTACTTC. The encoded protein is CSVLAGATYEQYF.